A single sample is the source of the 13 T cell receptor beta chains below, sequenced in a study of blood T cell repertoires in COVID-19. The repertoire was sequenced with immunoSEQ multiplex PCR; TCRdb's copy has only in-frame clones and lacks some. The profile shows roughly 200,000 clones, roughly 84% of them singletons. Sequenced: peripheral blood. All receptors derive from a man in his forties or fifties with active or convalescent COVID-19.

The rearrangement joins TRBV7-2 to TRBJ2-6, with 8 positions matching TRBD2. The germline V gene encodes CDR1 SGHTA and CDR2 FQGNSA. The V and J ends lost 4 bases and 0 bases, in that order; junction bases with no gene match: 2. The CDR3 totals 16 residues. The CDR3 is CASSSRGASGANVLTF. The CDR3, as DNA: TGTGCCAGCAGCTCGCGGGGGGCCTCTGGGGCCAACGTCCTGACTTTC.

The V call is TRBV19, the J call TRBJ2-7; a possible D gene is TRBD2 (5 bases). CDR1 and CDR2 from the germline V gene are LNHDA and SQIVND (reference sequence). The CDR3 sequence is 14 residues long. Between the trimmed V and J ends, which lost 0 bases and 3 bases, there was a span of 9 bases. The CDR3 DNA sequence: TGTGCCAGTAGTATAGATCTCGGGGACTACGAGCAGTACTTC. Its protein product is CASSIDLGDYEQYF.

The genes are TRBV4-2 and TRBJ1-2; 10 nucleotides line up with TRBD1. The ends lost 3 bases at V and 4 bases at J; junction bases unmatched: 8. CDR1 and CDR2 (germline): LGHNA, YNFKEQ. The CDR3 runs 16 residues. The CDR3 region has the DNA TGTGCCAGCAGCCAGGCGGGACAGGGGACACTCTATGGCTACACCTTC. It translates to CASSQAGQGTLYGYTF.

This chain uses TRBV3-1 (or the pseudogene TRBV3-2) with TRBJ2-7, with a weak D call TRBD1 (5 bases). Between the trimmed V and J ends, which lost 3 bases and 1 base, there was a span of 10 bases. CDR3 length: 14 residues. Germline V gives CDR1 LGHDT, CDR2 YNNKEL (reference sequence). The CDR3 coding sequence is TGTGCCAGCAGCCAGGGGCTGGCGTCCTACGAGCAGTACTTC. Amino acid sequence: CASSQGLASYEQYF.

The chain has TRBV27 and TRBJ1-2, with TRBD1 matching 7 bases. The V segment lost 6 bases and the J segment 2 bases; nucleotides outside the gene matches: 6. Germline V gene sequence: CDR1 MNHEY, CDR2 SMNVEV (reference sequence). CDR3 length: 14 residues. CDR3 sequence reads: CASRGTETNYGYTF. The CDR3 DNA follows: TGTGCCAGCAGGGGGACAGAAACCAACTATGGCTACACCTTC.

The V call is TRBV4-3, the J call TRBJ1-2, with a weak D call TRBD1 (5 bases). The length of the CDR3 is 13 residues. The germline V and J ends were trimmed by 2 bases and 4 bases, with 8 bases remaining between them. CDR1 and CDR2 from the germline V gene are LGHNA and YSLEER. CDR3 loop: CASSQQGSYGYTF. The CDR3 DNA sequence: TGCGCCAGCAGCCAACAGGGCTCCTATGGCTACACCTTC.

V gene TRBV9 combines with J gene TRBJ1-6; 7 nucleotides align to TRBD1. This CDR3 has 16 amino acids. CDR1 and CDR2 from the germline V gene are SGDLS and YYNGEE. With V trimmed by 0 bases and J by 9 bases, 9 bases remained unmatched. The CDR3 sequence is CASSVDRGWISSPLHF. CDR3 coding DNA: TGTGCCAGCAGCGTAGACAGGGGATGGATCTCTTCACCCCTCCACTTT. Filled out from reference TRBV9 and TRBJ1-6, the complete variable domain reads DSGVTQTPKHLITATGQRVTLRCSPRSGDLSVYWYQQSLDQGLQFLIQYYNGEERAKGNILERFSAQQFPDLHSELNLSSLELGDSALYFCASSVDRGWISSPLHFGNGTRLTVT.

This clone has ten or more counts. The V and J genes are TRBV7-6 and TRBJ1-1, with D uncertain. V was clipped by 5 bases and J by 1 base, with 14 bases between them. The CDR3 runs to 15 residues. Germline CDR1 reads SGHVS; CDR2 reads FNYEAQ. The CDR3 DNA reads TGTGCCAGCAGCCCCTACGACGGGGAGAACACTGAAGCTTTCTTT. Translation gives CASSPYDGENTEAFF.

The chain employs TRBV7-4 and TRBJ1-2; 11 positions match TRBD1. This CDR3 contains 16 residues. The J segment lost 0 bases and the V segment lost 4 bases, leaving 4 bases of the junction unmatched. Germline V CDR1 and CDR2: SGHVT, SQSDAQ. Here the CDR3 DNA reads TGTGCCAGCAGCTCAGGACAGGGGGCGCCTAACTATGGCTACACCTTC. It codes for CASSSGQGAPNYGYTF.

V gene TRBV15 combines with J gene TRBJ2-4, with 8 nucleotides matching TRBD1. CDR3 size: 17 residues. Germline loops: CDR1 LNHNV, CDR2 YYDKDF (reference sequence). V dropped 0 bases and J dropped 0; count of bases not matched to a gene: 4. CDR3 residues: CATSRDPGQVAKNIQYF. Here the CDR3 DNA reads TGTGCCACCAGCAGAGATCCGGGACAGGTAGCCAAAAACATTCAGTACTTC.

The V call is TRBV14, the J call TRBJ1-2; 11 nucleotides agree with TRBD1. The CDR3 spans 17 residues. V gave up 0 bases and J gave up 4 bases; unmatched junction bases: 7. Germline V gene data show CDR1 as SGHDN and CDR2 as FVKESK. Here the CDR3 DNA reads TGTGCCAGCAGCCAAGATCCTGGACAGGGGGCTTTCTATGGCTACACCTTC. Translating gives CASSQDPGQGAFYGYTF.

A single count supports this clone. This sequence joins TRBV9 and TRBJ1-1; a possible D gene is TRBD1 (5 bases). The CDR3 loop spans 17 amino acids. Trimming stripped 1 base from V and 4 bases from J, with 20 bases between. Germline V CDR1 and CDR2: SGDLS, YYNGEE. This CDR3 is CASSVSGGRELGTEAFF. The DNA for the CDR3 is TGTGCCAGCAGCGTATCGGGGGGTCGGGAATTGGGCACTGAAGCTTTCTTT. Using reference TRBV9 and TRBJ1-1 for the parts outside the CDR3, the full variable domain is DSGVTQTPKHLITATGQRVTLRCSPRSGDLSVYWYQQSLDQGLQFLIQYYNGEERAKGNILERFSAQQFPDLHSELNLSSLELGDSALYFCASSVSGGRELGTEAFFGQGTRLTVV.

This clone occurred many times. V gene TRBV5-5 combines with J gene TRBJ2-7; D is uncertain. The ends were cut back, 4 bases at V and 4 bases at J, with 9 bases in the middle. From germline, CDR1 is SGHKS and CDR2 YYEKEE (reference sequence). This CDR3 contains 12 residues. The CDR3 DNA follows: TGTGCCAGCAGCACCCGGTCTTACGAGCAGTACTTC. This codes for CASSTRSYEQYF.